Listed below are T cell receptor beta chains from one sample, sequenced in a study of T cell responses to AZD1222 COVID-19 vaccine. Produced via immunoSEQ multiplex PCR; TCRdb's table is partial and in-frame only. The data show more than 95,000 clones, about 90% seen once. Sequenced here: peripheral blood, sampled on day 0 of AZD1222 vaccination. All receptors derive from an adult in good health. The CDR3 runs from the conserved cysteine through the conserved F or W. D genes are given only for firm matches. Clone size is given for some rows only: seen once, a few or many times, or a class if the clone is expanded.

>NA|TRBJ1-2|few|11|TRBV25-1
CASSANYGYTF
TGTGCCAGCAGTGCTAACTATGGCTACACCTTC
>NA|TRBJ1-5|NA|16|TRBV28
CASSLKWGRGNQPQHF
TGTGCCAGCAGTTTGAAGTGGGGTAGGGGCAATCAGCCCCAGCATTTT
>TRBD1|TRBJ1-5|NA|21|TRBV24-1
CATSDLITDRGLHVNNQPQHF
TGTGCCACCAGTGACCTCATAACGGACAGGGGGCTCCACGTAAATAATCAGCCCCAGCATTTT
>NA|TRBJ1-5|NA|16|TRBV18
CASSPPGRGGSQPQHF
TGTGCCAGCTCACCACCGGGAAGGGGCGGTAGTCAGCCCCAGCATTTT
>NA|TRBJ1-3|NA|15|TRBV10-2
CASSDGMGSGNTIYF
TGCGCCAGCAGTGATGGGATGGGCTCTGGAAACACCATATATTTT
>NA|TRBJ1-3|NA|16|TRBV5-1
CASSPGGGSSGNTIYF
TGCGCCAGCAGCCCGGGAGGGGGTTCCTCTGGAAACACCATATATTTT
>TRBD1|TRBJ1-2|NA|14|TRBV7-9
CASSPSGTGGDYTF
TGTGCCAGCAGCCCGAGCGGGACAGGGGGTGACTACACCTTC
>TRBD2|TRBJ2-7|once|15|TRBV27
CASSPTSGVSYEQYF
TGTGCCAGCAGTCCCACTAGCGGGGTGTCCTACGAGCAGTACTTC
>NA|TRBJ2-7|NA|13|TRBV7-8
CASSAVSAYEQYF
TGTGCCAGCAGCGCCGTTTCGGCCTACGAGCAGTACTTC
>NA|TRBJ1-1|NA|14|TRBV5-4
CASSLEQMNTEAFF
TGTGCCAGCAGCTTGGAACAAATGAACACTGAAGCTTTCTTT
>NA|TRBJ1-2|NA|13|TRBV28
CASSLATSGGYTF
TGTGCCAGCAGTTTAGCTACGTCGGGTGGCTACACCTTC
>NA|TRBJ2-7|NA|13|TRBV9
CASSEAGRGEQYF
TGTGCCAGCAGCGAGGCGGGCAGGGGCGAGCAGTACTTC
>NA|TRBJ1-5|NA|15|TRBV5-4
CASSFNPDGNQPQHF
TGTGCCAGCAGCTTTAACCCGGACGGCAATCAGCCCCAGCATTTT
>NA|TRBJ1-1|NA|14|TRBV6-5
CASSYSDRNTEAFF
TGTGCCAGCAGTTACTCAGACAGGAACACTGAAGCTTTCTTT
>TRBD1|TRBJ2-2|NA|14|TRBV28
CASSYRGLGGELFF
TGTGCCAGCAGTTACAGGGGGCTCGGCGGGGAGCTGTTTTTT
>NA|TRBJ1-4|NA|15|TRBV3-1/TRBV3-2
CASSPPRQPREKLFF
TGTGCCAGCAGCCCCCCCCGGCAGCCGAGGGAAAAACTGTTTTTT
>NA|TRBJ1-5|NA|14|TRBV24-1
CATSKEGYNQPQHF
TGTGCCACCAGCAAGGAGGGGTACAATCAGCCCCAGCATTTT
>TRBD2|TRBJ2-4|NA|15|TRBV28
CASSLSSGEVNIQYF
TGTGCCAGCAGTTTAAGTAGCGGGGAAGTCAACATTCAGTACTTC
>NA|TRBJ1-2|NA|13|TRBV9
CASSVGLDYGYTF
TGTGCCAGCAGCGTCGGCTTAGACTATGGCTACACCTTC
>NA|TRBJ2-3|NA|15|TRBV28
CASSLRQERTDTQYF
TGTGCCAGCAGTTTAAGGCAGGAGCGCACAGATACGCAGTATTTT
>NA|TRBJ1-3|NA|14|TRBV30
CACQGGVYGNTIYF
TGTGCCTGCCAAGGGGGAGTCTACGGAAACACCATATATTTT
>NA|TRBJ1-2|NA|13|TRBV3-1/TRBV3-2
CASRDPANYGYTF
TGTGCCAGCAGAGACCCTGCTAACTATGGCTACACCTTC
>NA|TRBJ1-5|NA|15|TRBV28
CASSYDQGSNQPQHF
TGTGCCAGCAGTTACGACCAGGGGAGCAATCAGCCCCAGCATTTT
>NA|TRBJ2-5|few|12|TRBV6-2/TRBV6-3
CASSYWEETQYF
TGTGCCAGCAGTTACTGGGAAGAGACCCAGTACTTC
>TRBD2|TRBJ2-7|NA|12|TRBV29-1
CSALAGVYEQYF
TGCAGCGCGCTAGCGGGGGTCTACGAGCAGTACTTC
>NA|TRBJ1-5|NA|16|TRBV28
CASNIDRTYSNQPQHF
TGTGCCAGCAATATAGACAGGACTTATAGCAATCAGCCCCAGCATTTT
>NA|TRBJ1-2|NA|14|TRBV19
CASSIIGTSYGYTF
TGTGCCAGTAGTATTATCGGAACTTCCTATGGCTACACCTTC
>TRBD1|TRBJ1-4|NA|15|TRBV7-2
CASSLVRDRAEKLFF
TGTGCCAGCAGCTTAGTAAGGGACAGGGCGGAAAAACTGTTTTTT
>NA|TRBJ2-7|NA|14|TRBV6-5
CASSVGASLYEQYF
TGTGCCAGCAGCGTCGGGGCTAGTTTGTACGAGCAGTACTTC
>NA|TRBJ2-7|once|14|TRBV28
CASSLLRGANEQYF
TGTGCCAGCAGTTTACTTCGCGGGGCGAACGAGCAGTACTTC
>TRBD1|TRBJ1-2|NA|17|TRBV5-1
CASSIMPGQGRNYGYTF
TGCGCCAGCAGCATAATGCCGGGACAGGGGCGAAACTATGGCTACACCTTC
>NA|TRBJ2-3|NA|17|TRBV2
CASSELLLGGATDTQYF
TGTGCCAGCAGTGAACTCCTCCTGGGGGGGGCCACAGATACGCAGTATTTT
>NA|TRBJ1-3|NA|12|TRBV3-1/TRBV3-2
CASRGTGNTIYF
TGTGCCAGCAGAGGTACAGGAAACACCATATATTTT
>TRBD1|TRBJ2-1|NA|16|TRBV7-6
CASSLGPRGIRNEQFF
TGTGCCAGCAGCTTGGGCCCCAGGGGGATACGGAATGAGCAGTTCTTC
>NA|TRBJ2-3|NA|13|TRBV7-2
CASSLSRTDTQYF
TGTGCCAGCAGCTTAAGCCGGACAGATACGCAGTATTTT
>NA|TRBJ1-2|NA|15|TRBV19
CASSIDLRTRVGYTF
TGTGCCAGTAGTATAGATCTACGGACCAGGGTTGGCTACACCTTC
>NA|TRBJ1-6|NA|14|TRBV28
CASSMWTGNSPLHF
TGTGCCAGCAGTATGTGGACGGGGAATTCACCCCTCCACTTT
>NA|TRBJ1-6|large|17|TRBV30
CAWSDRWGANPNSPLHF
TGTGCCTGGAGTGATCGGTGGGGGGCGAATCCCAATTCACCCCTCCACTTT
>NA|TRBJ1-1|NA|15|TRBV6-6
CASSPGTLMNTEAFF
TGTGCCAGCAGTCCCGGGACACTCATGAACACTGAAGCTTTCTTT
>NA|TRBJ2-7|NA|16|TRBV3-1/TRBV3-2
CASSWWCPISLDEQYF
TGTGCCAGCAGCTGGTGGTGTCCCATTTCGTTAGACGAGCAGTACTTC
>TRBD2|TRBJ2-7|NA|14|TRBV10-1
CASSVDGLAYEQYF
TGCGCCAGCAGTGTGGACGGACTAGCCTACGAGCAGTACTTC
>NA|TRBJ1-5|NA|15|TRBV6-2/TRBV6-3
CASSFTEFGNQPQHF
TGTGCCAGCAGTTTCACAGAATTTGGCAATCAGCCCCAGCATTTT